The 10 T cell receptor beta chains given below trace back to one sample, sequenced in a study of blood T cell repertoires in COVID-19. TCRdb keeps only in-frame clones here, not all; method: immunoSEQ multiplex PCR. This table has a few hundred thousand clones, around 85% appearing once. The sequencing input was peripheral blood. Every receptor here comes from a man aged 60 to 69 with acute or convalescent COVID-19.

Here the CDR3 reads CATSMGGGGGTGELFF. In nucleotides, the CDR3 is TGTGCCACCAGCATGGGGGGGGGAGGCGGCACCGGGGAGCTGTTTTTT. The chain couples TRBV15 to TRBJ2-2; TRBD2 agrees at 7 bases. The CDR3 loop spans 16 amino acids. Trimming took 4 bases from V and 4 from J; bases not matched to a gene: 9. CDR1 and CDR2 (germline): LNHNV, YYDKDF (reference sequence).

This clone has only a few counts. The V gene is TRBV6-2 or TRBV6-3, the J gene TRBJ2-1, with 8 bases matching TRBD2. The CDR3 spans 14 residues. The germline gives CDR1 MNHEY, CDR2 SVGEGT. Trimming cost V 5 bases and J 10 bases; bases outside gene matches: 10. For the CDR3, the DNA is TGTGCCAGCAGTCCCCCGGGACTAGTAGGCGAGCAGTTCTTC. This sequence encodes CASSPPGLVGEQFF.

The chain recombines TRBV27 with TRBJ1-2; D ambiguous. The length of the CDR3 is 13 residues. The germline V gene encodes CDR1 MNHEY and CDR2 SMNVEV (reference sequence). Trimming cost V 1 base and J 7 bases, with 10 bases left between them. CDR3 sequence: CASSLLSSGGYTF. As DNA, the CDR3 is TGTGCCAGCAGTTTATTGTCCTCGGGTGGCTACACCTTC.

The chain employs TRBV18 and TRBJ2-1; maybe TRBD2 (6 bases). Trimming cost V 5 bases and J 8 bases, with 31 bases left between them. Germline V gene data show CDR1 as KGHSH and CDR2 as LQKENI. This CDR3 contains 19 residues. The CDR3 DNA reads TGTGCCAGCTCAACTTTCAGCCGGGACTCTGGCGGAAAGGATTATGAGCAGTTCTTC. It translates to CASSTFSRDSGGKDYEQFF. Supplemented by reference TRBV18 and TRBJ2-1, the full variable domain reads NAGVMQNPRHLVRRRGQEARLRCSPMKGHSHVYWYRQLPEEGLKFMVYLQKENIIDESGMPKERFSAEFPKEGPSILRIQQVVRGDSAAYFCASSTFSRDSGGKDYEQFFGPGTRLTVL.

This chain's CDR3 is CASSLDGQGTSTEAFF. The CDR3, as DNA: TGCGCCAGCAGCTTGGATGGACAGGGTACAAGCACTGAAGCTTTCTTT. V is TRBV5-1 and J is TRBJ1-1; 8 bases align to TRBD1. The germline V gene encodes CDR1 SGHRS and CDR2 YFSETQ. This CDR3 region has 16 residues. Unmatched junction bases numbered 8, after V lost 0 bases and J lost 4 bases.

The chain has TRBV11-1 and TRBJ2-3; 7 bases fit TRBD1. The germline CDR1 and CDR2 sequences are SGHAT and FQDESV (reference sequence). V gave up 3 bases and J gave up 6 bases; unmatched junction bases: 6. The CDR3 is made up of 14 amino acids. The CDR3 nucleotides are TGTGCCAGCAGCTTCGACAGGGTAGCCGATACGCAGTATTTT. This sequence encodes CASSFDRVADTQYF.

The CDR3 protein is CASSLAGQGDYEQYF. In nucleotides, the CDR3 is TGTGCCAGCAGCTTAGCGGGCCAGGGGGACTACGAGCAGTACTTC. This chain joins TRBV7-2 and TRBJ2-7, with 7 bases fitting TRBD1. This CDR3 has 15 amino acids. V lost 0 bases and J lost 3; bases outside the gene matches: 5. Germline CDR1 reads SGHTA; CDR2 reads FQGNSA.

The rearrangement links TRBV5-4 to TRBJ2-3, with 15 bases fitting TRBD2. J gave up 3 bases and V 2 bases, and 4 bases lay outside the gene matches. The CDR3 sequence is 17 residues long. Germline CDR1 reads SGHNT; CDR2 reads YYREEE (reference sequence). CDR3 DNA: TGTGCCAGCAGCTTACCGGGACTAGCGGGAGGAACAGATACGCAGTATTTT. This codes for CASSLPGLAGGTDTQYF.

This chain connects TRBV2 to TRBJ1-6; unclear D gene. Germline loops: CDR1 SNHLY, CDR2 FYNNEI. The CDR3 spans 14 residues. V lost 7 bases to trimming and J lost 8 bases, with 15 bases between them. CDR3 nucleotides: TGTGCCAGCATAGAGAGGGCCGCGGATTCACCCCTCCACTTT. Translated: CASIERAADSPLHF. The variable domain in full, with the rest retrieved from reference TRBV2 and TRBJ1-6, is EPEVTQTPSHQVTQMGQEVILRCVPISNHLYFYWYRQILGQKVEFLVSFYNNEISEKSEIFDDQFSVERPDGSNFTLKIRSTKLEDSAMYFCASIERAADSPLHFGNGTRLTVT.

The chain combines TRBV7-3 with TRBJ2-7, with TRBD1 matching 9 bases. Germline CDR1 is SGHTA and CDR2 is FQGTGA. The V segment lost 2 bases and the J segment 4 bases; nucleotides outside the gene matches: 3. The CDR3 is made up of 14 amino acids. The CDR3 sequence: CASSLYGQGYEQYF. The CDR3 DNA follows: TGTGCCAGCAGCTTATATGGACAGGGGTACGAGCAGTACTTC.